The clone carrying this TCR beta chain was counted ten times or more. Its antigen is as yet unknown. This sample stems from a study of identical twins. Findings of the study overall: In drawing conclusions, the study used cross-sectional statistical analysis and did not follow the same donors.

TCRdb re-called the 5' RACE reads with MiXCR, one entry per CDR3 protein. The sample holds about 260,000 distinct CDR3 sequences, 5.5% to 7% seen once. The germline gives CDR1 SQVTM, CDR2 ANQGSEA. The CDR3 sequence is 15 residues long. V dropped 7 bases and J dropped 4; count of bases not matched to a gene: 9. This sample was shared with a second study, whose subject was yellow fever vaccine responses in identical twins. As reported in that work: Reported findings indicate that twins' vaccine T cell responses seemed partially convergent, partially personalized.

The V and J genes are TRBV29-1 and TRBJ2-7; 14 bases map to TRBD2. Sample: memory (CD45RO+) T cells sorted from blood. This receptor was obtained from a woman aged 18-35 years in good health. As DNA, the CDR3 is TGCAGCGCAACCGGGACTAGCGGGAGATGGTACGAGCAGTACTTC. It specifies CSATGTSGRWYEQYF.